The 19 T cell receptor beta chains below all came from one sample that was sequenced in a study of PD-1 blockade in mismatch repair-deficient tumors. Repertoires were generated with immunoSEQ multiplex PCR, while TCRdb's copy carries only in-frame clones and drops some. Of roughly 79,000 clones listed, approximately 81% are singletons. The input for sequencing was peripheral blood, taken 44 weeks after starting pembrolizumab. Receptor source: an adult with mismatch repair-deficient cancer.

The chain employs TRBV29-1 and TRBJ1-1, with D uncertain. Trimming took off 0 bases at V and 11 bases at J, with 19 bases between the two ends. Germline CDR1 and CDR2: SQVTM and ANQGSEA. The CDR3 spans 14 residues. The CDR3 loop reads CSVEDHEGWALAFF. The CDR3 DNA sequence: TGCAGCGTTGAAGATCATGAGGGCTGGGCCCTGGCTTTCTTT. Using reference TRBV29-1 and TRBJ1-1 for the parts outside the CDR3, the full variable domain is SAVISQKPSRDICQRGTSLTIQCQVDSQVTMMFWYRQQPGQSLTLIATANQGSEATYESGFVIDKFPISRPNLTFSTLTVSNMSPEDSSIYLCSVEDHEGWALAFFGQGTRLTVV.

In DNA form, the CDR3 reads TGTGCCAGCACGGGGCTGTCCAATGGCTACAATGAGCAGTTCTTC. It translates to CASTGLSNGYNEQFF. The J gene is TRBJ2-1, the V gene TRBV28, with D possibly being TRBD1 or TRBD2 (5 bases each). Germline V gene lookup returns CDR1 MDHEN and CDR2 SYDVKM. V was clipped by 7 bases and J by 3 bases, with 16 bases between them. The CDR3 totals 15 residues.

This clone appeared once. The chain employs TRBV30 and TRBJ2-1; D may be TRBD1 (5 bases). The germline V and J ends were trimmed by 2 bases and 3 bases, with 17 bases remaining between them. Germline CDR1 reads GTSNPN; CDR2 reads SVGIG (reference sequence). The CDR3 has 16 residues. CDR3 region: CAWSPARVRGYNEQFF. The CDR3 DNA is TGTGCCTGGAGTCCCGCGCGAGTTAGGGGCTACAATGAGCAGTTCTTC.

CDR3 amino acids: CASSPGTSQNEQFF. In DNA, the CDR3 is TGTGCCAGCAGTCCCGGGACTAGCCAGAATGAGCAGTTCTTC. The chain uses TRBV6-5 and TRBJ2-1; 9 bases match TRBD2. Trimming cost V 5 bases and J 7 bases; bases outside gene matches: 6. The CDR3 totals 14 residues. The V gene's germline CDR1 is MNHEY and CDR2 SVGAGI.

The gene calls are TRBV7-2 and TRBJ2-2; TRBD2 matches at 14 bases. Losses at the gene ends were 5 bases for V and 5 bases for J; bases not matched to a gene: 7. The CDR3 contains 17 residues. Germline V gene lookup returns CDR1 SGHTA and CDR2 FQGNSA. CDR3 sequence reads: CASSPGTSGRGTGELFF. CDR3 coding DNA: TGTGCCAGCAGCCCGGGGACTAGCGGGAGAGGGACCGGGGAGCTGTTTTTT.

V gene TRBV7-6 combines with J gene TRBJ2-1, with TRBD2 identical over 10 bases. The junction had 10 bases not matched to a gene; V was cut back by 2 bases and J by 9 bases. This CDR3 has 16 residues. The germline V gene has CDR1 SGHVS and CDR2 FNYEAQ. This chain's CDR3 is CASSLLAGGPLGEQFF. CDR3 coding DNA: TGTGCCAGCAGCTTATTAGCGGGAGGCCCGTTGGGTGAGCAGTTCTTC.

The rearrangement uses TRBV30 and TRBJ1-1; tentative D call: TRBD1 (5 bases). Trimming took off 4 bases at V and 10 bases at J, with 13 bases between the two ends. This CDR3 has 11 amino acids. CDR1 is GTSNPN, CDR2 SVGIG, per germline (reference sequence). CDR3 nucleotides: TGTGCCTGGATGTTGCCCGGGGGAGCTTTCTTT. Protein: CAWMLPGGAFF.

V is TRBV28 and J is TRBJ2-3; maybe TRBD2 (6 bases). Trimming shortened V by 8 bases and J by 2 bases, and 14 bases separated the two germline ends. This CDR3 is built from 14 residues. CDR1 and CDR2 from the germline V gene are MDHEN and SYDVKM. The DNA of the CDR3 is TGTGCCAGCGGTCTGGGAGGTCCCACAGATACGCAGTATTTT. Its protein is CASGLGGPTDTQYF.

The rearrangement links TRBV10-3 to TRBJ2-1; TRBD2 matches at 9 bases. Trimming cost V 4 bases and J 8 bases; bases outside gene matches: 9. Germline V lookup: CDR1 ENHRY, CDR2 SYGVKD. CDR3 size: 15 residues. The CDR3 here is CAISGPLAGSHEQFF. CDR3 DNA: TGTGCCATCAGTGGCCCCCTAGCGGGGTCCCATGAGCAGTTCTTC.

CDR3 DNA sequence: TGTGCCAGCAGTGAACTAGCGGGAGGTTCCTCGCAGTACTTC. It translates to CASSELAGGSSQYF. This rearrangement joins TRBV27 to TRBJ2-7, with 12 bases matching TRBD2. The CDR3 consists of 14 residues. Germline V gene sequence: CDR1 MNHEY, CDR2 SMNVEV (reference sequence). With V trimmed by 5 bases and J by 9 bases, 8 bases remained unmatched.

This chain uses TRBV5-6 with TRBJ1-4; D not certain. The CDR3 sequence is 16 residues long. From germline, CDR1 is SGHDT and CDR2 YYEEEE. V was clipped by 4 bases and J by 0 bases, with 13 bases between them. The CDR3 region is CASSPRTVATNEKLFF. The CDR3 bases are TGTGCCAGCAGCCCGCGGACCGTTGCAACTAATGAAAAACTGTTTTTT.

This chain links TRBV5-4 with TRBJ2-2; D may correspond to TRBD1 or TRBD2 (6 bases each). The V and J ends lost 1 base and 5 bases respectively, with 15 bases between them. Germline V CDR1 and CDR2: SGHNT, YYREEE (reference sequence). This CDR3 has 16 residues. CDR3 amino acids: CASSLRGAGRTGELFF. The CDR3 nucleotides are TGTGCCAGCAGCTTGAGGGGGGCGGGTCGGACCGGGGAGCTGTTTTTT. The whole variable domain, filled in from reference TRBV5-4 and TRBJ2-2, reads ETGVTQSPTHLIKTRGQQVTLRCSSQSGHNTVSWYQQALGQGPQFIFQYYREEENGRGNFPPRFSGLQFPNYSSELNVNALELDDSALYLCASSLRGAGRTGELFFGEGSRLTVL.

V is TRBV10-3 and J is TRBJ2-3; D possibly corresponds to TRBD2 (5 bases). V was clipped by 6 bases and J by 1 base, with 14 bases between them. This CDR3 region has 15 residues. Germline assignment: CDR1 ENHRY and CDR2 SYGVKD. The CDR3 DNA sequence: TGTGCCATCAGCCCCATCAGCGGCGGCACAGATACGCAGTATTTT. Translated, it gives CAISPISGGTDTQYF.

V and J are TRBV5-4 and TRBJ1-5; no definite D call. The V end lost 4 bases, the J end lost 6 bases, and 14 bases lay between the germline ends. The CDR3 totals 14 residues. Germline V gene sequence: CDR1 SGHNT, CDR2 YYREEE (reference sequence). The CDR3 nucleotides are TGTGCCAGCAGCGAGGGTGTTGTGGGTCAGCCCCAGCATTTT. Translating gives CASSEGVVGQPQHF.

The chain uses TRBV19 and TRBJ1-2, with D hard to call. The CDR3 is 14 residues long. V shed 6 bases and J shed 7 bases, with 18 bases lying between them. Looked up from germline, CDR1 is LNHDA and CDR2 is SQIVND (reference sequence). The CDR3 here is CASRAMQVGGGYTF. The CDR3 nucleotides read TGTGCCAGTAGGGCCATGCAGGTTGGCGGTGGCTACACCTTC.

J is TRBJ1-5 and V is TRBV27; D is unclear. The CDR3 is made up of 14 amino acids. Germline V gene lookup returns CDR1 MNHEY and CDR2 SMNVEV (reference sequence). Trimming took off 8 bases at V and 3 bases at J, with 14 bases between the two ends. In DNA form, the CDR3 reads TGTGCCAGCCGGCAGGACGGAATCAATCAGCCCCAGCATTTT. Encoded protein: CASRQDGINQPQHF.

The rearrangement joins TRBV19 to TRBJ2-3; 10 nucleotides line up with TRBD1. The length of the CDR3 is 15 residues. CDR1 is LNHDA, CDR2 SQIVND, per germline (reference sequence). The ends lost 3 bases at V and 2 bases at J; junction bases unmatched: 2. CDR3 amino acids: CASSIGTGVTDTQYF. For the CDR3, the DNA is TGTGCCAGTAGTATCGGGACAGGGGTCACAGATACGCAGTATTTT. Full variable domain (outside the CDR3, taken from reference TRBV19 and TRBJ2-3): DGGITQSPKYLFRKEGQNVTLSCEQNLNHDAMYWYRQDPGQGLRLIYYSQIVNDFQKGDIAEGYSVSREKKESFPLTVTSAQKNPTAFYLCASSIGTGVTDTQYFGPGTRLTVL.

The rearrangement joins TRBV11-2 to TRBJ2-1; TRBD1 matches 7 bases. The CDR3 is 15 residues long. Trimming cost V 4 bases and J 10 bases; bases outside gene matches: 13. Germline V gene data show CDR1 as SGHAT and CDR2 as FQNNGV. The CDR3 DNA is TGTGCCAGCAGCTCTCCGACAGGGTTTCCCCCGGAGCAGTTCTTC. Residues: CASSSPTGFPPEQFF.

Turning to this clone: Other nucleotide sequences from this sample produce the same CDR3. The V call is TRBV19, the J call TRBJ2-3, with 12 bases identical to TRBD2. The germline V gene encodes CDR1 LNHDA and CDR2 SQIVND (reference sequence). V was clipped by 7 bases and J by 4 bases; unmatched bases: 3. This CDR3 has 14 residues. CDR3 loop: CASKTSGRSDTQYF. The CDR3 bases are TGTGCCAGTAAGACTAGCGGGAGATCAGATACGCAGTATTTT.